This T cell receptor (beta chain) was obtained from a study of blood T cell repertoires in COVID-19 (dated by TCRdb to about 2020). About the investigation overall: Samples from collaborators originated in the United States, Italy and Spain and spanned both the acute and convalescent phases of COVID-19. A de-identified subject ID, COVID-19 status, age in years and sex were almost always included in the sample metadata. Where available, HLA class I and class II types were obtained from metadata supplied by the sample provider rather than from assay-based typing. The dataset comprised deeply sampled blood TCRbeta repertoires from subjects exposed to, actively infected with, or recovered from COVID-19. The repertoires were released in a freely available public database intended as a resource for research on the immune response to SARS-CoV-2. The material from the prospective study consisted of cDNA or gDNA derived from T cells, B-cell-depleted T cells, or PBMCs. The samples were drawn from the first 160 participants of the ongoing ImmuneRACE study and from over 950 subjects provided by 6 global collaborators. General findings and caveats noted by the study authors: Clinical and demographic metadata were provided uncurated, with the amount varying by source and participant.

Regarding this clone: What this receptor recognizes is not known. Nothing much larger sits one base from this clone, and base qualities are not available.

TCRbeta CDR3 regions were amplified from genomic DNA by means of the immunoSEQ Assay, a bias-controlled multiplex PCR. The original methods were these. Nucleated cell counts per sample were estimated from amplification of reference gene primers within the assay. To quantify the absolute abundance of each unique TCRbeta CDR3 rearrangement, sequence reads were collapsed and filtered. For each sample, productive Simpson clonality was calculated as the square root of Simpson's diversity index across productive rearrangements. The clones in this table, taken by TCRdb from immuneACCESS, are in-frame only. Not every clone is retained; where verified, under half of the shortfall comes from an unresolved V gene, and the cause of the rest is unknown. V and J calls and clone size come straight from that table; D and trimming were deduced from the DNA. This sample has fewer than 250,000 clones in its table, and roughly four fifths of those were observed once. Together, the top ten hold 4.8% of the sample.

Participants in the prospective study were enrolled through a virtual design, were aged about 18 to 90 years, and lived in 24 United States geographic areas. In the prospective study, cohorts were assigned on the basis of participant-reported clinical history obtained from a screening survey and a study questionnaire. Exposed participants had been in contact, within 2 weeks of entering the study, with a person who had a PCR-confirmed or clinician-diagnosed case of COVID-19. Each participant in the prospective study had whole blood, serum and a nasopharyngeal or oropharyngeal swab collected by mobile phlebotomists. Additional blood draws and questionnaires over an approximately two-month period could optionally be provided by prospective study participants. Blood samples from the prospective study were shipped frozen or at room temperature prior to DNA extraction. V is cut back by 0 bases and J by 2 bases, with 2 bases in the junction unmatched. The germline V gene (reference sequence) gives CDR1 as SGHKS and CDR2 as YYEKEE. The CDR3, cysteine through phenylalanine, is 14 amino acids long. Only the CDR3 portion is preserved as DNA: 42 bases, with reading frame beginning at the first base.

The sample comprised PBMCs or T cells enriched from blood (not recorded which). The source is a woman between 50 and 59 years old who had been exposed to COVID-19. The chain is assembled from TRBV5-5 and TRBJ2-7; 7 central nucleotides agree with TRBD1. DNA sequence: TGTGCCAGCAGCTTGGGACAGGGACCCTACGAGCAGTACTTC. Translated, it gives CASSLGQGPYEQYF.